These 4 T cell receptor beta chains were all obtained from the same sample, sequenced in a study of blood T cell repertoires in COVID-19. TCRdb keeps only in-frame clones here, not all; method: immunoSEQ multiplex PCR. The table shows 130,000 or so clones, with roughly four fifths occurring only once. The material sequenced was peripheral blood. Receptors originate from a human donor in a cohort sampled during active COVID-19.

The chain joins TRBV5-6 to TRBJ1-6; D gene unclear. CDR1 is SGHDT and CDR2 is YYEEEE in the germline V gene. CDR3 length: 13 amino acids. Deletions cut 2 bases from V and 7 bases from J, with 7 bases between. CDR3 region: CASSFGLNSPLHF. DNA of the CDR3: TGTGCCAGCAGCTTTGGGCTGAATTCACCCCTCCACTTT.

The chain couples TRBV28 to TRBJ2-7; maybe TRBD1 (7 bases). CDR3 length: 15 amino acids. Germline values: CDR1 MDHEN, CDR2 SYDVKM. Trimming left V 4 bases short and J 5 bases short, with 18 bases between. CDR3 nucleotide sequence: TGTGCCAGCAGTTCCCGGGGGCAGGGGGTAGACGAGCAGTACTTC. It encodes CASSSRGQGVDEQYF.

The chain is built from TRBV7-8 and TRBJ2-7, with 8 bases that match TRBD2. The J segment lost 12 bases and the V segment lost 5 bases, leaving 15 bases of the junction unmatched. Germline V gene lookup returns CDR1 SGHVS and CDR2 FQNEAQ. CDR3 length equals 14 residues. Here the CDR3 DNA reads TGTGCCAGCAGCCCGAACACCGGGACTAGGAAGAGGTACTTC. It yields the protein CASSPNTGTRKRYF.

V gene TRBV4-1 combines with J gene TRBJ1-2; D unresolved. Trimming cost V 1 base and J 4 bases, with 10 bases left between them. Looked up from germline, CDR1 is MGHRA and CDR2 is YSYEKL. This CDR3 has 14 amino acids. Here the CDR3 DNA reads TGCGCCAGCAGCCAAGTTCGGGAGAGCTATGGCTACACCTTC. It translates to CASSQVRESYGYTF.